The 29 T cell receptor beta chains in this list originate from one sample, sequenced in a study of spatial heterogeneity in lung cancer. Study results and limitations: Intratumoral expanded alpha and beta TCR counts were found to track tumor mutation counts.

Time point described: sample taken at primary tumor resection. TCRdb independently ran MiXCR on the 5' RACE reads; one entry per CDR3 protein. The sample includes about 1,400 distinct CDR3 sequences, around 14% of them seen just once. No antigen has been identified for these receptors. Material: lung tumor tissue, obtained at surgery. The receptors shown here come from a male donor with early-stage non-small cell lung cancer.

In its sample, this clonotype is medium-sized. Little can be read into the size of this beta chain, an off-target read in a library designed for alpha chains. The chain carries TRBV29-1 and TRBJ1-1; D is unresolved. This CDR3 spans 13 amino acids. The germline V and J ends were trimmed by 4 bases and 0 bases, with 9 bases remaining between them. Germline V gene sequence: CDR1 SQVTM, CDR2 ANQGSEA. CDR3 sequence reads: CSVVSGLNTEAFF. The CDR3 DNA follows: TGCAGCGTTGTGTCCGGGTTGAACACTGAAGCTTTCTTT. Looking up the rest from reference TRBV29-1 and TRBJ1-1 gives the full variable domain: SAVISQKPSRDICQRGTSLTIQCQVDSQVTMMFWYRQQPGQSLTLIATANQGSEATYESGFVIDKFPISRPNLTFSTLTVSNMSPEDSSIYLCSVVSGLNTEAFFGQGTRLTVV.

Relative to its sample, this clonotype is large. This beta chain came through as a stray read in a library set up for alpha chains, and its size says little. This chain connects TRBV10-3 to TRBJ2-3, with 14 bases that match TRBD2. Germline V gives CDR1 ENHRY, CDR2 SYGVKD. V trimming: 10 bases; J trimming: 6 bases; junction bases outside the gene matches: 12. This CDR3 region has 16 residues. The CDR3 is CASQGTGLAGVDTQYF. The CDR3 DNA is TGTGCCAGCCAGGGAACGGGACTAGCGGGAGTTGATACGCAGTATTTT.

Remarks on this clonotype: Because this beta chain is a stray read in a library intended to capture alpha chains, its abundance should not be given much weight. The chain recombines TRBV4-1 with TRBJ1-1; D remains ambiguous. Trimming left V 0 bases short and J 3 bases short, with 8 bases between. CDR1 is MGHRA and CDR2 is YSYEKL in the germline V gene. The CDR3 has 14 residues. In DNA, the CDR3 is TGCGCCAGCAGCCAAGATGTGCTGGACACTGAAGCTTTCTTT. It specifies CASSQDVLDTEAFF.

This clonotype is termed large. This beta chain is a stray read from a library made for alpha chains; its abundance is not meaningful. This rearrangement joins TRBV6-1 to TRBJ2-7; tentative D call: TRBD2 (5 bases). Germline V lookup: CDR1 MNHNS, CDR2 SASEGT. This CDR3 has 14 amino acids. Trimming stripped 4 bases from V and 1 base from J, with 11 bases between. The CDR3 sequence is CASSAFGGSYEQYF. In DNA form, the CDR3 reads TGTGCCAGCAGTGCGTTCGGCGGGTCCTACGAGCAGTACTTC.

This clonotype is classed as large. Little can be read into the size of this beta chain, an off-target read in a library designed for alpha chains. The chain couples TRBV20-1 to TRBJ1-2; D not certain. V was pared by 0 bases and J by 6 bases, with 11 bases between. This CDR3 has 13 residues. Germline CDR1 is DFQATT and CDR2 is SNEGSKA (reference sequence). Here the CDR3 DNA reads TGCAGTGCTAGAGATACCCTAGGGCATGGCTACACCTTC. Residues: CSARDTLGHGYTF.

The table lists this clonotype with a few counts. This beta chain is a stray sequence in a library constructed for alpha chains; its clone size is not meaningful. The chain combines TRBV12-3 or TRBV12-4 with TRBJ2-7; 7 bases match TRBD1. The CDR3 extends over 14 amino acids. V dropped 8 bases and J dropped 6; count of bases not matched to a gene: 13. The CDR3 reads CASGLPGQKFEQYF. CDR3 coding DNA: TGTGCCAGCGGACTTCCGGGACAGAAGTTCGAGCAGTACTTC.

By sample fraction, this clonotype is medium-sized. Within a library made for alpha chains, this beta chain is off target, and its count is uninformative. The genes are TRBV6-1 and TRBJ2-7; D gene ambiguous. V was clipped by 4 bases and J by 3 bases, with 10 bases between them. Germline V gene sequence: CDR1 MNHNS, CDR2 SASEGT. The CDR3 loop spans 13 amino acids. The CDR3 coding sequence is TGTGCCAGCAGTGCAAGTTTGTACTACGAGCAGTACTTC. It encodes CASSASLYYEQYF.

By sample fraction, this clonotype is medium-sized (0.01 to 0.1%). The library was designed around alpha chains, so this beta chain is a stray read whose abundance carries little weight. This chain joins TRBV5-1 and TRBJ2-1; possible D gene TRBD2, 5 bases. CDR1 and CDR2 (germline): SGHRS, YFSETQ. This CDR3 has 15 amino acids. Deletions cut 0 bases from V and 4 bases from J, with 11 bases between. CDR3 nucleotides: TGCGCCAGCAGCTTGGATCTTTGGAGGTACAATGAGCAGTTCTTC. Its translation is CASSLDLWRYNEQFF.

This clonotype is termed medium-sized. This beta chain appears as a stray read in a library generated for alpha chains; its size is not informative. The rearrangement joins TRBV7-9 to TRBJ2-7; no definite D call. The V end lost 2 bases, the J end lost 2 bases, and 10 bases lay between the germline ends. This CDR3 is 14 amino acids long. Germline V gene data show CDR1 as SEHNR and CDR2 as FQNEAQ (reference sequence). CDR3 residues: CASSLTGGAYEQYF. The CDR3 bases are TGTGCCAGCAGCTTAACTGGTGGGGCCTACGAGCAGTACTTC. Looking up the rest from reference TRBV7-9 and TRBJ2-7 gives the full variable domain: DTGVSQNPRHKITKRGQNVTFRCDPISEHNRLYWYRQTLGQGPEFLTYFQNEAQLEKSRLLSDRFSAERPKGSFSTLEIQRTEQGDSAMYLCASSLTGGAYEQYFGPGTRLTVT.

This clonotype qualifies as large. A library prepared for alpha chains yielded this beta chain as an off-target read; its size is of little meaning. The chain has TRBV6-5 and TRBJ2-5, with unresolved D. CDR1 and CDR2 from the germline V gene are MNHEY and SVGAGI. This CDR3 contains 14 residues. The germline V and J ends were trimmed by 4 bases and 5 bases, with 14 bases remaining between them. The CDR3 is CASSSPMVEETQYF. The CDR3 nucleotides are TGTGCCAGCAGTTCCCCGATGGTGGAGGAGACCCAGTACTTC.

This clonotype is large. Being off target in a library aimed at alpha chains, this beta chain has a size of little meaning. The CDR3 DNA sequence: TGTGCCAGCAGTTTTGAGGGGAACTATGGCTACACCTTC. Protein: CASSFEGNYGYTF. The chain uses TRBV27 and TRBJ1-2; tentative D call: TRBD1 (5 bases). The CDR3 contains 13 residues. Trimming shortened V by 3 bases and J by 2 bases, and 7 bases separated the two germline ends. CDR1 MNHEY and CDR2 SMNVEV come from the germline V gene (reference sequence).

In this sample, this clonotype is medium-sized. This beta chain is a stray sequence in a library constructed for alpha chains; its clone size is not meaningful. The rearrangement joins TRBV28 to TRBJ2-3; 10 bases are a match to TRBD1. Germline V CDR1 and CDR2: MDHEN, SYDVKM. This CDR3 spans 14 amino acids. V dropped 4 bases and J dropped 4; count of bases not matched to a gene: 2. CDR3 bases: TGTGCCAGCAGTTCGGGACAGGGGTCAGATACGCAGTATTTT. Protein: CASSSGQGSDTQYF.

In its sample, this clonotype is medium-sized. This beta chain is an off-target read within a library intended for alpha chains, so its frequency means little. This chain uses TRBV5-8 with TRBJ2-3, with TRBD2 matching 8 bases. Germline CDR1 SGHTS, CDR2 YDEGEE. The CDR3 consists of 15 residues. V gave up 1 base and J gave up 4 bases; unmatched junction bases: 5. The CDR3 is CASSLFGGAADTQYF. CDR3 nucleotides: TGTGCCAGCAGCTTGTTCGGGGGGGCGGCAGATACGCAGTATTTT.

Concerning this clonotype itself: The library was prepared for alpha chains; this beta chain is a stray read, so its frequency means little. This sequence joins TRBV12-3 or TRBV12-4 and TRBJ1-4, with TRBD1 identical over 7 bases. This CDR3 has 14 amino acids. With V trimmed by 4 bases and J by 6 bases, 5 bases remained unmatched. In DNA, the CDR3 is TGTGCCAGCAGTTCGGGACAGACATATGAAAAACTGTTTTTT. It encodes CASSSGQTYEKLFF.

This clonotype was counted a few times. Because the library targeted alpha chains, this beta chain is an off-target read whose size means little. The J gene is TRBJ2-3, the V gene TRBV21-1; the DNA was not compared with TRBD1, the D call given in the table. TRBV21-1 is described as a pseudogene. This CDR3 spans 19 amino acids. The CDR3 spells CASSSPDASERPTTDTQYF. CDR3 sequence (DNA): TGTGCCAGCAGCAGTCCCGATGCGTCAGAGCGCCCCACCACAGATACGCAGTATTTT.

This clonotype rates as medium-sized (0.01 to 0.1%). As an off-target read in a library built for alpha chains, this beta chain has a frequency of little significance. V and J are TRBV3-1 and TRBJ2-2; D remains ambiguous. Trimming took off 0 bases at V and 5 bases at J, with 7 bases between the two ends. Germline CDR1 and CDR2: LGHDT and YNNKEL (reference sequence). CDR3 size: 14 residues. The CDR3 protein is CASSQDWGTGELFF. DNA for the CDR3: TGTGCCAGCAGCCAAGATTGGGGAACCGGGGAGCTGTTTTTT.

As concerns this clonotype: Little can be read into the size of this beta chain, an off-target read in a library designed for alpha chains. The chain links TRBV27 to TRBJ2-7, with D maybe TRBD1 (6 bases). Trimming took off 7 bases at V and 2 bases at J, with 15 bases between the two ends. CDR3 length equals 14 residues. Per germline, CDR1 MNHEY and CDR2 SMNVEV (reference sequence). CDR3 sequence reads: CASISGTPTYEQYF. CDR3 sequence (DNA): TGTGCCAGCATATCGGGGACACCAACCTACGAGCAGTACTTC.

This clonotype was counted between two and nine times. A library prepared for alpha chains yielded this beta chain as an off-target read; its size is of little meaning. The chain employs TRBV5-1 and TRBJ1-4, with D hard to call. CDR3 size: 14 residues. V was trimmed by 0 bases and J by 3 bases, leaving 6 bases between them. Germline V gene sequence: CDR1 SGHRS, CDR2 YFSETQ. In DNA form, the CDR3 reads TGCGCCAGCAGCTTGGGGAGGGCTAATGAAAAACTGTTTTTT. Its protein is CASSLGRANEKLFF.

By sample share, this clonotype is medium-sized. This beta chain is off target for a library built for alpha chains, so its abundance means little. The rearrangement uses TRBV6-2 or TRBV6-3 and TRBJ1-4, with D uncertain. Germline CDR1 is MNHEY and CDR2 is SVGEGT. Trimming took 9 bases from V and 5 from J, leaving 7 bases between them. This CDR3 spans 11 amino acids. The CDR3 DNA follows: TGTGCCAGTCGTGTGAATGAAAAACTGTTTTTT. It codes for CASRVNEKLFF.

Remarks on this clonotype: Within a library made for alpha chains, this beta chain is off target, and its count is uninformative. The chain's CDR3 is CASSPTGGISEEQYF. The DNA for the CDR3 is TGTGCCAGCAGCCCGACAGGGGGCATTTCGGAAGAGCAGTACTTC. This chain uses TRBV7-3 with TRBJ2-7, with 10 nucleotides matching TRBD1. CDR1 is SGHTA and CDR2 is FQGTGA in the germline V gene. The trim removed 5 bases at V and 7 bases at J, leaving 11 bases unmatched. CDR3 length equals 15 residues.

This clonotype is judged medium-sized. This beta chain is a stray sequence in a library constructed for alpha chains; its clone size is not meaningful. The rearrangement joins TRBV20-1 to TRBJ2-7, with D maybe TRBD1 (5 bases). The CDR3 covers 13 residues. Trimming shortened V by 1 base and J by 3 bases, and 10 bases separated the two germline ends. The germline V gene encodes CDR1 DFQATT and CDR2 SNEGSKA (reference sequence). The CDR3 sequence is CSARGGQYYEQYF. The CDR3 DNA reads as TGCAGTGCTAGAGGCGGACAATACTACGAGCAGTACTTC.

This clonotype is medium-sized within its sample. This beta chain lies outside the target of a library built for alpha chains; its clone size means little. The V gene is TRBV20-1, the J gene TRBJ2-7; weak D call: TRBD2 (5 bases). V lost 1 base, J lost 7 bases, and 11 bases lay in between. This CDR3 has 12 residues. CDR1 is DFQATT and CDR2 is SNEGSKA in the germline V gene (reference sequence). In DNA form, the CDR3 reads TGCAGTGCTAGAGTGAGAGGGTTTGAGCAGTACTTC. Residues: CSARVRGFEQYF.

This clonotype is classed as medium-sized (0.01 to 0.1%). In a library made to pick up alpha chains, this beta chain is a stray read with a size that means little. The rearrangement links TRBV6-6 to TRBJ2-3, with D possibly TRBD1 on 6 matching bases. Germline V lookup: CDR1 MNHNY, CDR2 SVGAGI (reference sequence). Trimming removed 0 bases at V and 3 bases at J, with 10 bases between. The CDR3 length is 15 residues. The CDR3 DNA follows: TGTGCCAGCAGTTACTCGGGGGCAAGGACAGATACGCAGTATTTT. The encoded protein is CASSYSGARTDTQYF.

Within the sample, this clonotype is medium-sized (0.01 to 0.1%). A library prepared for alpha chains yielded this beta chain as an off-target read; its size is of little meaning. V is TRBV7-9 and J is TRBJ1-6; 8 nucleotides agree with TRBD1. Losses at the gene ends were 1 base for V and 8 bases for J; bases not matched to a gene: 4. Germline-derived CDR1 and CDR2 are SEHNR and FQNEAQ (reference sequence). CDR3 length: 15 residues. Here the CDR3 DNA reads TGTGCCAGCAGCTTAGAAACAGGGGGACATTCACCCCTCCACTTT. It yields the protein CASSLETGGHSPLHF.

By frequency in the sample, this clonotype is large. This beta chain is an unintended read in a library built for alpha chains; its size means little. The genes are TRBV6-2 or TRBV6-3 and TRBJ1-1; no clear D gene. Between the trimmed V and J ends, which lost 2 bases and 0 bases, there was a span of 13 bases. The CDR3 contains 16 residues. CDR1 and CDR2 from the germline V gene are MNHEY and SVGEGT. The CDR3 sequence: CASSYGIWSLNTEAFF. The CDR3 DNA reads TGTGCCAGCAGTTACGGGATCTGGAGCCTGAACACTGAAGCTTTCTTT.

Sample share makes this clonotype medium-sized (0.01 to 0.1%). As an off-target read in a library built for alpha chains, this beta chain has a frequency of little significance. This chain joins TRBV9 and TRBJ2-3, with D possibly being TRBD2 (6 bases). There are 18 residues in the CDR3. V was shortened by 1 base and J by 2 bases, with 20 bases between the two germline ends. Germline CDR1 and CDR2: SGDLS and YYNGEE. CDR3 residues: CASSVSPERVGNTDTQYF. In DNA form, the CDR3 reads TGTGCCAGCAGCGTATCCCCCGAGCGGGTAGGCAACACAGATACGCAGTATTTT.

Relative to its sample, this clonotype is large. This beta chain is a stray read from a library made for alpha chains; its abundance is not meaningful. V usage is TRBV28 and J usage is TRBJ2-6; the match to TRBD1 covers 9 bases. The germline V gene encodes CDR1 MDHEN and CDR2 SYDVKM. V shed 7 bases and J 0 bases; nucleotides not matched to a gene: 7. This CDR3 is 17 amino acids long. The CDR3 DNA follows: TGTGCCAGCACGAGGGACAGGGCCCTCTCTGGGGCCAACGTCCTGACTTTC. Amino acid sequence: CASTRDRALSGANVLTF.

This clonotype is termed medium-sized (0.01 to 0.1%). This beta chain is a stray read from a library made for alpha chains; its abundance is not meaningful. V and J are TRBV9 and TRBJ2-6; the match to TRBD1 covers 8 bases. CDR3 length: 19 residues. From germline, CDR1 is SGDLS and CDR2 YYNGEE. V shed 1 base, J shed 0 bases, and the junction held 9 bases outside the gene matches. For the CDR3, the DNA is TGTGCCAGCAGCGTAACACCCGGGACAGGATCCTCTGGGGCCAACGTCCTGACTTTC. It codes for CASSVTPGTGSSGANVLTF. Based on the CDR3 plus reference TRBV9 and TRBJ2-6, the full variable domain is DSGVTQTPKHLITATGQRVTLRCSPRSGDLSVYWYQQSLDQGLQFLIQYYNGEERAKGNILERFSAQQFPDLHSELNLSSLELGDSALYFCASSVTPGTGSSGANVLTFGAGSRLTVL.

This clonotype was counted only a few times. With the library built for alpha chains, this beta chain is off target and its frequency is not meaningful. The CDR3 sequence is CASSIANNPGGNEQYF. DNA of the CDR3: TGTGCCAGTTCGATCGCCAATAACCCTGGGGGGAACGAGCAGTACTTC. This chain links TRBV19 with TRBJ2-7, with TRBD2 as a possible D gene (6 bases). The CDR3 extends over 16 amino acids. Germline V CDR1 and CDR2: LNHDA, SQIVND (reference sequence). The V end was cut by 8 bases, the J end by 5 bases, with 25 bases between.